This TCR beta chain appears in the sequencing data of a study of cytomegalovirus exposure and HLA in healthy donors. The study's findings and limits: At a 0.05 false discovery rate, a later analysis found about 17,000 TCR beta sequences to be associated with HLA alleles. In a later analysis, TCR association rates varied by HLA locus: DRB1 most, HLA-C fewest.

Primers for the PCR totalled 60 Vbeta and 13 Jbeta. Repertoires were generated with immunoSEQ multiplex PCR, while TCRdb's copy carries only in-frame clones and drops some. Its table lists roughly 120,000 clones. About this clone itself: What it binds is not known.

Trimming cost V 2 bases and J 5 bases, with 9 bases left between them. Germline V lookup: CDR1 SGHTA, CDR2 FQGNSA. The CDR3 sequence is 13 residues long. The TCR comes from a man in his late teens or twenties in good health and CMV-seronegative. Material for sequencing was PBMCs. The rearrangement joins TRBV7-2 to TRBJ2-5, with D tentatively TRBD1 (5 bases). CDR3 loop: CASSLIRDETQYF. CDR3 in DNA: TGTGCCAGCAGCTTAATCAGGGATGAGACCCAGTACTTC. Based on the CDR3 plus reference TRBV7-2 and TRBJ2-5, the full variable domain is GAGVSQSPSNKVTEKGKDVELRCDPISGHTALYWYRQSLGQGLEFLIYFQGNSAPDKSGLPSDRFSAERTGGSVSTLTIQRTQQEDSAVYLCASSLIRDETQYFGPGTRLLVL.